This T cell receptor beta chain comes out of a study of cytomegalovirus exposure and HLA in healthy donors. Of note for this clone: The antigen is not known.

Germline CDR1 reads LNHDA; CDR2 reads SQIVND (reference sequence). This CDR3 has 15 amino acids. The V gene lost 5 bases and the J gene lost 0 bases, with 11 bases spanning the gap. Study-level points and caveats: Later analysis indicated greater clonal expansion among HLA-associated TCR beta chains than among equally common other chains. The authors assumed roughly uniform sequencing depth across donors for presence/absence analyses. A previous analysis found most TCR beta V segments productive roughly 90% or roughly 30% of the time.

In the PCR, 60 Vbeta and 13 Jbeta primers were used. The table came from immunoSEQ multiplex PCR; TCRdb's copy has only in-frame clones and leaves some out. The data show tens of thousands of clones, and the top ten clones hold about 0.6%. The V and J genes are TRBV19 and TRBJ1-5; D ambiguous. Specimen: PBMCs. The sequence derives from a man aged 50 or older in good health and CMV-seronegative. This chain's CDR3 is CASSVGRYSNQPQHF. The CDR3 nucleotides read TGTGCCAGTAGTGTAGGGAGATATAGCAATCAGCCCCAGCATTTT.